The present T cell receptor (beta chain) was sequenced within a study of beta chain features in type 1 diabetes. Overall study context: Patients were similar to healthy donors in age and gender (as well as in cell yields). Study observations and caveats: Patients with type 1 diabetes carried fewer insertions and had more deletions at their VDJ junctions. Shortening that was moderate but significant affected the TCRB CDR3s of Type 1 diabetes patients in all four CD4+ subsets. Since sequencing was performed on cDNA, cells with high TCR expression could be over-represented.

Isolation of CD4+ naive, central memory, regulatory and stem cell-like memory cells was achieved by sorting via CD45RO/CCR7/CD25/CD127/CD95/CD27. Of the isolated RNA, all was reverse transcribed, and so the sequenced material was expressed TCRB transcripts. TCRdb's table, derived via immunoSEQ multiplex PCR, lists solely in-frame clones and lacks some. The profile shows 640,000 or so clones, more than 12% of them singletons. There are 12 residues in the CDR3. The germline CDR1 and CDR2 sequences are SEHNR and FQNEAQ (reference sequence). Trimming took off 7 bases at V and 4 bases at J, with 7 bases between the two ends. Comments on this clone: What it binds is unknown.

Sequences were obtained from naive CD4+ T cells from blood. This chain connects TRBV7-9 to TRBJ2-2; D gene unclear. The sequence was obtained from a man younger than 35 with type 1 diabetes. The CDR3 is CASNAITGELFF. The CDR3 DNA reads TGTGCCAGCAATGCCATCACCGGGGAGCTGTTTTTT.